A selection of T cell receptor beta chains follows, all from one sample in a study of cytomegalovirus exposure and HLA in healthy donors. Sequencing used immunoSEQ multiplex PCR; TCRdb keeps in-frame clones, though not all of them. The sample lists 150,000 to 200,000 clones, 71% seen once, with 2.8% in the top ten. The sample consisted of PBMCs. Every receptor here comes from a woman aged 25-40 years in good health and CMV-seronegative. CDR3s include the opening cysteine and the closing phenylalanine or tryptophan. Fields, in order: J gene, V gene, clone size, D gene, CDR3 protein, CDR3 DNA. D genes are given only for firm matches. Not every row has a clone size; where given, it reads once, few, many or a size class.

TRBJ1-1 | TRBV2 | - | - | CASSFLPVVAEAFF | TGTGCCAGCTCCTTTCTCCCGGTCGTGGCTGAAGCTTTCTTT
TRBJ2-3 | TRBV7-2 | - | - | CATLGGDPPTDTQYF | TGTGCCACCCTAGGAGGGGACCCACCCACAGATACGCAGTATTTT
TRBJ1-1 | TRBV7-3 | - | - | CASSFTGLNTEAFF | TGTGCCAGCAGCTTCACAGGGTTGAACACTGAAGCTTTCTTT
TRBJ1-5 | TRBV19 | - | - | CASSMRIAEVSNQPQHF | TGTGCCAGTAGTATGAGGATAGCAGAGGTTAGCAATCAGCCCCAGCATTTT
TRBJ2-5 | TRBV4-3 | - | TRBD2 | CASSQHTSGGSGGETQYF | TGCGCCAGCAGCCAACATACTAGCGGGGGTTCAGGGGGGGAGACCCAGTACTTC
TRBJ1-2 | TRBV4-3 | - | TRBD1 | CASSHRTGATNYGYTF | TGCGCCAGCAGCCATAGGACAGGCGCCACTAACTATGGCTACACCTTC
TRBJ1-5 | TRBV18 | - | TRBD1 | CASSGQGNQPQHF | TGTGCCAGCTCCGGACAGGGGAATCAGCCCCAGCATTTT
TRBJ1-1 | TRBV10-1 | once | TRBD1 | CASSETGDTEAFF | TGCGCCAGCAGTGAGACAGGGGACACTGAAGCTTTCTTT
TRBJ1-3 | TRBV28 | - | - | CASLTSGNTIYF | TGTGCCAGTCTGACATCTGGAAACACCATATATTTT
TRBJ2-7 | TRBV11-2 | - | - | CANSPGTLEQYF | TGTGCCAACAGCCCCGGGACACTCGAGCAGTACTTC
TRBJ2-3 | TRBV5-4 | - | - | CASSLASSRSTDTQYF | TGTGCCAGCAGCTTGGCTAGCAGCCGTAGCACAGATACGCAGTATTTT
TRBJ2-4 | TRBV25-1 | - | TRBD1 | CASSETGDKNIQYF | TGTGCCAGCAGTGAGACAGGGGACAAAAACATTCAGTACTTC
TRBJ1-3 | TRBV6-6 | - | TRBD1 | CASSLTGGSGNTIYF | TGTGCCAGCAGTCTAACAGGGGGCTCTGGAAACACCATATATTTT
TRBJ1-4 | TRBV7-2 | - | - | CASSLAGLSKLFF | TGTGCCAGCAGCTTGGCGGGACTCTCAAAACTGTTTTTT
TRBJ1-1 | TRBV5-1 | few | TRBD1 | CASSYGQGNTEAFF | TGCGCCAGCAGCTATGGACAGGGGAACACTGAAGCTTTCTTT
TRBJ2-1 | TRBV6-4 | - | - | CASSAFGGPIHYNEQFF | TGTGCCAGCAGTGCGTTCGGGGGGCCAATACATTACAATGAGCAGTTCTTC
TRBJ2-7 | TRBV10-3 | - | - | CASAGTQSYEQYF | TGTGCCAGCGCAGGGACACAGTCCTACGAGCAGTACTTC
TRBJ2-1 | TRBV7-8 | - | - | CASSIQVFSYNEQFF | TGTGCCAGCAGCATACAGGTCTTCTCCTACAATGAGCAGTTCTTC
TRBJ2-1 | TRBV5-1 | - | TRBD2 | CASSLDSGGYNEQFF | TGCGCCAGCAGCTTGGACAGCGGGGGATACAATGAGCAGTTCTTC
TRBJ1-4 | TRBV5-5 | - | TRBD1 | CASSAVGQGTEKLFF | TGTGCCAGCAGTGCCGTAGGACAGGGGACTGAAAAACTGTTTTTT
TRBJ1-2 | TRBV7-2 | - | - | CASSPSGSPNYGYTF | TGTGCCAGCAGCCCCTCCGGGTCTCCAAACTATGGCTACACCTTC
TRBJ1-5 | TRBV7-3 | - | TRBD1 | CASSTTGGGDQPQHF | TGTGCCAGCAGCACCACAGGGGGAGGGGATCAGCCCCAGCATTTT
TRBJ1-1 | TRBV18 | once | TRBD1 | CASSPGQGLLEAFF | TGTGCCAGCTCACCGGGACAGGGCCTTTTGGAAGCTTTCTTT
TRBJ2-7 | TRBV18 | - | - | CASSPTGYEQYF | TGTGCCAGCTCACCAACAGGGTACGAGCAGTACTTC
TRBJ1-5 | TRBV28 | few | - | CASSSEGSQHF | TGTGCCAGCAGTTCGGAGGGGTCCCAGCATTTT
TRBJ2-3 | TRBV5-1 | - | - | CASSLGGTDTQYF | TGCGCCAGCAGCTTGGGCGGTACAGATACGCAGTATTTT
TRBJ1-2 | TRBV25-1 | few | TRBD1 | CASSAGTGMDNYGYTF | TGTGCCAGCAGTGCCGGGACAGGGATGGATAACTATGGCTACACCTTC
TRBJ1-5 | TRBV7-8 | - | - | CASSPGSGQQPQHF | TGTGCCAGCAGCCCAGGGTCTGGGCAGCAGCCCCAGCATTTT
TRBJ2-3 | TRBV9 | - | TRBD2 | CASSVGTSGTDTQYF | TGTGCCAGCAGCGTTGGGACTAGCGGTACAGATACGCAGTATTTT
TRBJ1-2 | TRBV5-4 | - | - | CASSPEAGAHYGYTF | TGTGCCAGCAGCCCTGAAGCGGGGGCCCACTATGGCTACACCTTC
TRBJ2-7 | TRBV6-5 | - | - | CASSYSGASRKYEQYF | TGTGCCAGCAGTTACTCGGGGGCCTCAAGAAAGTACGAGCAGTACTTC
TRBJ2-1 | TRBV27 | few | - | CASSFSRTEHNEQFF | TGTGCCAGCAGTTTCAGTAGGACTGAACACAATGAGCAGTTCTTC
TRBJ2-1 | TRBV9 | - | TRBD2 | CASSVEASGGWNEQFF | TGTGCCAGCAGCGTAGAAGCTAGCGGGGGGTGGAATGAGCAGTTCTTC
TRBJ1-1 | TRBV7-3 | - | TRBD1 | CASSLTGGETEAFF | TGTGCCAGCAGCCTCACAGGGGGTGAGACTGAAGCTTTCTTT
TRBJ1-1 | TRBV6-5 | - | - | CASRNPAWRAFF | TGTGCCAGCAGGAACCCGGCCTGGAGGGCTTTCTTT
TRBJ1-2 | TRBV15 | - | - | CASRSGTNYGYTF | TGTGCCAGCCGTAGCGGAACTAACTATGGCTACACCTTC
TRBJ2-1 | TRBV9 | - | TRBD1 | CASSVQGAPNEQFF | TGTGCCAGCAGCGTGCAGGGGGCGCCGAATGAGCAGTTCTTC
TRBJ1-1 | TRBV9 | - | TRBD1 | CASSVDPDRAAFF | TGTGCCAGCAGCGTAGATCCGGACAGGGCGGCTTTCTTT
TRBJ2-7 | TRBV5-1 | - | - | CASSPRVAGDYEQYF | TGCGCCAGCAGCCCACGTGTGGCAGGGGACTACGAGCAGTACTTC
TRBJ2-1 | TRBV7-2 | - | - | CASSFWGDNEQFF | TGTGCCAGCAGCTTCTGGGGAGACAATGAGCAGTTCTTC
TRBJ1-6 | TRBV13 | - | - | CASSLGGISGGSPLHF | TGTGCCAGCAGCTTAGGCGGGATCTCCGGGGGTTCACCCCTCCACTTT
TRBJ2-1 | TRBV5-4 | few | TRBD2 | CASSSGLAEYNEQFF | TGTGCCAGCAGCTCGGGACTAGCGGAATACAATGAGCAGTTCTTC
TRBJ1-2 | TRBV7-6 | - | - | CASSSGGTNYGYTF | TGCGCCAGCAGCTCTGGGGGGACCAACTATGGCTACACCTTC
TRBJ1-1 | TRBV30 | few | - | CAWSVNRAEAFF | TGTGCCTGGAGTGTAAATCGGGCTGAAGCTTTCTTT
TRBJ1-3 | TRBV2 | - | TRBD1 | CAGGTDRSTIYF | TGTGCCGGGGGGACAGACCGAAGCACCATATATTTT
TRBJ1-1 | TRBV19 | - | - | CASSIAQNTEAFF | TGTGCCAGTAGTATCGCACAGAACACTGAAGCTTTCTTT
TRBJ1-5 | TRBV10-3 | - | - | CAISESVMGGDIYQPQHF | TGTGCCATCAGTGAGTCTGTCATGGGGGGGGACATCTATCAGCCCCAGCATTTT
TRBJ1-5 | TRBV19 | - | - | CASGEPQHF | TGTGCCAGTGGAGAACCCCAGCATTTT
TRBJ1-3 | TRBV10-3 | - | TRBD1 | CAISPPGQGGNTIYF | TGTGCCATCAGTCCGCCGGGACAGGGAGGAAACACCATATATTTT
TRBJ1-1 | TRBV11-2 | - | - | CASSLDLEGGGTEAFF | TGTGCCAGCAGCTTAGATCTCGAGGGAGGGGGCACTGAAGCTTTCTTT
TRBJ1-4 | TRBV27 | few | TRBD1 | CASSRWTGYGEKLFF | TGTGCCAGCAGCCGTTGGACAGGGTACGGTGAAAAACTGTTTTTT
TRBJ2-5 | TRBV7-2 | - | - | CASSRNGIETQYF | TGTGCCAGCAGCAGAAACGGTATAGAGACCCAGTACTTC
TRBJ2-1 | TRBV25-1 | - | - | CASSPAGPAYNEQFF | TGTGCCAGCAGTCCGGCGGGCCCCGCCTACAATGAGCAGTTCTTC
TRBJ2-7 | TRBV29-1 | - | - | CSVDSGQGEQYF | TGCAGCGTTGATAGCGGCCAAGGGGAGCAGTACTTC
TRBJ2-5 | TRBV15 | - | TRBD1 | CATSSQSGGWETQYF | TGTGCCACCAGCAGCCAGTCAGGGGGCTGGGAGACCCAGTACTTC
TRBJ2-3 | TRBV9 | - | - | CASSVRAGLTTDTQYF | TGTGCCAGCAGCGTAAGGGCGGGGCTGACCACAGATACGCAGTATTTT
TRBJ1-1 | TRBV20-1 | - | - | CSAWTDTEAFF | TGCAGTGCATGGACAGACACTGAAGCTTTCTTT
TRBJ2-1 | TRBV19 | - | - | CASSTSDYSYNEQFF | TGTGCCAGTAGTACCTCAGATTACTCCTACAATGAGCAGTTCTTC